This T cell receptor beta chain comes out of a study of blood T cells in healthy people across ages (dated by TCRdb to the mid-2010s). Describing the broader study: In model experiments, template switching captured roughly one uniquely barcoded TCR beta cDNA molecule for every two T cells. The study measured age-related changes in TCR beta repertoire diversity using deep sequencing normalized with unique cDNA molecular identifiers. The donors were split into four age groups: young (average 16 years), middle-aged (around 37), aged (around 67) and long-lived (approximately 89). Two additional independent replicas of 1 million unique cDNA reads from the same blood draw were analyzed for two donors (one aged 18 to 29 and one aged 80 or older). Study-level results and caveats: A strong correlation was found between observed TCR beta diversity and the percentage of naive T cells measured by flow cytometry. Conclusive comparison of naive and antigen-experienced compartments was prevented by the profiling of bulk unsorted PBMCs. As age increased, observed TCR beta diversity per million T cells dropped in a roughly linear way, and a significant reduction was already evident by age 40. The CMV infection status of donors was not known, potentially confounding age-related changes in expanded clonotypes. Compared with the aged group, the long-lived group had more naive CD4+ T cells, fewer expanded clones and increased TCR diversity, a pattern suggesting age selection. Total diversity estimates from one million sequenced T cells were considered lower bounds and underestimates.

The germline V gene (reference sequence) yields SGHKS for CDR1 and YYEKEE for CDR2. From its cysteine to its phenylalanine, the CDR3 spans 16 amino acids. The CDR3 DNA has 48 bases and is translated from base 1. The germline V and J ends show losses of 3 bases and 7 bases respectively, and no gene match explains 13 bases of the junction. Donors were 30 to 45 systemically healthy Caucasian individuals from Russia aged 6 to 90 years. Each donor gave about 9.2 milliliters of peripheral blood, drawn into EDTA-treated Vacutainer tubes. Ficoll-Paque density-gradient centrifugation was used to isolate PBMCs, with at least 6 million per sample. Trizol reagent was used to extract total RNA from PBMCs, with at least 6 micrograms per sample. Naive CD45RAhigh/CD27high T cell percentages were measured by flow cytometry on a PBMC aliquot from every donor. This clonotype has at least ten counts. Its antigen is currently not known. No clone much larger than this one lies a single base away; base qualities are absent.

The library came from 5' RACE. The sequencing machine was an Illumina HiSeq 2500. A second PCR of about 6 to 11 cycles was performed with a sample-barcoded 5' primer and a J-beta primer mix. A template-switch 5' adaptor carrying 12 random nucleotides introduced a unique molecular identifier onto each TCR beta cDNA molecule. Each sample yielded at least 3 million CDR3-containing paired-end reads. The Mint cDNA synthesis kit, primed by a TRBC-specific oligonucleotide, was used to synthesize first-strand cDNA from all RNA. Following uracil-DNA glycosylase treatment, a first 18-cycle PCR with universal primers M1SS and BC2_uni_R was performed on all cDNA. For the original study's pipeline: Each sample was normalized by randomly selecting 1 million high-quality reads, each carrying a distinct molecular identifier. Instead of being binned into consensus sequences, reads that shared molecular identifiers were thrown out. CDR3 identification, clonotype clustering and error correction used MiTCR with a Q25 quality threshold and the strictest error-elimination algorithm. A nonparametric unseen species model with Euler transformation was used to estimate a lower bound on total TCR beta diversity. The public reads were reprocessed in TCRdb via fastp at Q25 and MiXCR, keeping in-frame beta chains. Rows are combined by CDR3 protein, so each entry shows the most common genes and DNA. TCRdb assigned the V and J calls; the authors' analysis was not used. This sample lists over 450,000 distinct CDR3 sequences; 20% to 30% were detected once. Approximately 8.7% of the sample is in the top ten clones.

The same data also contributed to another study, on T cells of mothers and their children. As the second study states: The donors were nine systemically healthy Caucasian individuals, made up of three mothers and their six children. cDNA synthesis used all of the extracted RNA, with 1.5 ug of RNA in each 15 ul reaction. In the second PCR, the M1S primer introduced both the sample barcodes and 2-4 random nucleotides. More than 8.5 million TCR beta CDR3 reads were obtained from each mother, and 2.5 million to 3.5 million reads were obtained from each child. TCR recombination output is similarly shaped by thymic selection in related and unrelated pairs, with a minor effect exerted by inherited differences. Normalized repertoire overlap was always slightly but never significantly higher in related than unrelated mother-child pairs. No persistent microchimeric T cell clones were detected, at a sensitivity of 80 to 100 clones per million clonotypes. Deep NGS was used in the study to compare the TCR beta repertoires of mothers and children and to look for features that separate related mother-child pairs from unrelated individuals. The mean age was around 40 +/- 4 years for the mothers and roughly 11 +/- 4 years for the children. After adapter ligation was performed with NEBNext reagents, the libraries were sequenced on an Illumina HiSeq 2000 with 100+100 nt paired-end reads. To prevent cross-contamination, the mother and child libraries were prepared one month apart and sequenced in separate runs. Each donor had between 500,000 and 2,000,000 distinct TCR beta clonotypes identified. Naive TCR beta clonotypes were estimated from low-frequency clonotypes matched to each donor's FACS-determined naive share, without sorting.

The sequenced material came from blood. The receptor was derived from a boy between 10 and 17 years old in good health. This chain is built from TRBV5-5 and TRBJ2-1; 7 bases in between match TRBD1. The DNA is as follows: TGTGCCAGCAGCTCAGGGAGACAGGGAGTAGAAAATGAGCAGTTCTTC. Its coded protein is CASSSGRQGVENEQFF. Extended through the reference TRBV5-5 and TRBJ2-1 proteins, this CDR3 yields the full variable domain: DAGVTQSPTHLIKTRGQQVTLRCSPISGHKSVSWYQQVLGQGPQFIFQYYEKEERGRGNFPDRFSARQFPNYSSELNVNALLLGDSALYLCASSSGRQGVENEQFFGPGTRLTVL.